This TCR beta chain was identified during a study of blood T cell repertoires in COVID-19. This CDR3 comprises 15 residues. J gave up 7 bases and V 2 bases, and 8 bases lay outside the gene matches. Looked up from germline, CDR1 is SGHAT and CDR2 is FQNNGV. The repertoire was sequenced with immunoSEQ multiplex PCR; TCRdb's copy has only in-frame clones and lacks some. The repertoire includes 130,000 to 150,000 clones, around 79% of them detected once, and roughly 3.6% sits in the top ten. The sequencing input was peripheral blood. The V and J genes are TRBV11-2 and TRBJ2-7, with 10 bases fitting TRBD2. This clonotype originated in a man in his sixties with acute or convalescent COVID-19. CDR3: CASSLMLGTSEEQYF. As DNA, the CDR3 is TGTGCCAGCAGCTTAATGTTAGGGACTAGCGAAGAGCAGTACTTC.